One sample yielded the 21 T cell receptor beta chains listed below, sequenced in a study of cytomegalovirus exposure and HLA in healthy donors. PCR was performed using 60 Vbeta and 13 Jbeta primers. The method was immunoSEQ multiplex PCR; TCRdb's version includes in-frame clones alone and lacks a portion of them. This table lists roughly 40,000 clones. The sequencing sample was made of PBMCs. Receptors were obtained from a man aged 40-55 years in good health and CMV-seropositive.

The V call is TRBV4-2, the J call TRBJ1-5; 7 nucleotides match TRBD1. The ends lost 0 bases at V and 6 bases at J; junction bases unmatched: 8. This CDR3 is 16 amino acids long. Germline CDR1 LGHNA, CDR2 YNFKEQ. CDR3 sequence (DNA): TGTGCCAGCAGCCAAGATGAAGGGGGCGGTGGTCAGCCCCAGCATTTT. As protein: CASSQDEGGGGQPQHF.

The chain couples TRBV29-1 to TRBJ1-2; 7 positions match TRBD1. CDR3 length: 14 amino acids. The trim removed 6 bases at V and 4 bases at J, leaving 11 bases unmatched. Germline V lookup: CDR1 SQVTM, CDR2 ANQGSEA. CDR3 sequence reads: CSVRGAGGGYGYTF. The CDR3 DNA reads TGCAGCGTGAGGGGGGCAGGGGGAGGCTATGGCTACACCTTC.

V is TRBV27 and J is TRBJ1-2; tentatively, D is TRBD1 (6 bases). Germline V gene data show CDR1 as MNHEY and CDR2 as SMNVEV (reference sequence). Trimming cost V 6 bases and J 7 bases, with 15 bases left between them. The CDR3 is made up of 13 amino acids. Here the CDR3 reads CASSRGQGIGYTF. The CDR3 nucleotides read TGTGCCAGCAGCCGAGGGCAGGGGATTGGCTACACCTTC.

The J gene is TRBJ2-1, the V gene TRBV7-3; 8 positions match TRBD2. Per germline, CDR1 SGHTA and CDR2 FQGTGA. The trim removed 2 bases at V and 8 bases at J, leaving 8 bases unmatched. This CDR3 is 15 amino acids long. The CDR3 reads CASSLGIAGNDEQFF. The DNA of the CDR3 is TGTGCCAGCAGCTTAGGGATAGCGGGGAACGATGAGCAGTTCTTC.

This chain uses TRBV5-1 with TRBJ1-4; 7 bases align to TRBD1. The CDR3 extends over 15 amino acids. The J segment lost 8 bases and the V segment lost 4 bases, leaving 11 bases of the junction unmatched. Per the germline V gene, CDR1 is SGHRS and CDR2 is YFSETQ. Here the CDR3 DNA reads TGCGCCAGCAGCGCGACAGGGAACCCCCAGGAAAAACTGTTTTTT. Residues: CASSATGNPQEKLFF.

The chain's CDR3 is CASSSGPNEKLFF. CDR3 in DNA: TGCGCCAGCAGCTCTGGGCCTAATGAAAAACTGTTTTTT. The chain recombines TRBV5-1 with TRBJ1-4, with D hard to call. The germline V gene has CDR1 SGHRS and CDR2 YFSETQ. V was pared by 3 bases and J by 3 bases, with 6 bases between. This CDR3 contains 13 residues.

The chain employs TRBV10-3 and TRBJ2-7; tentatively, D is TRBD1 (6 bases). Between the trimmed V and J ends, which lost 5 bases and 5 bases, there was a span of 16 bases. In germline, CDR1 is ENHRY, CDR2 SYGVKD. This CDR3 comprises 14 residues. CDR3 sequence (DNA): TGTGCCATCAGTAAGGGGACATCGGGCGACGAGCAGTACTTC. Its protein is CAISKGTSGDEQYF.

The chain has TRBV20-1 and TRBJ2-5; D is perhaps TRBD2 (5 bases). V was pared by 7 bases and J by 5 bases, with 8 bases between. The CDR3 runs 10 residues. Looked up from germline, CDR1 is DFQATT and CDR2 is SNEGSKA (reference sequence). The CDR3 loop is CSVSVETQYF. In nucleotides, the CDR3 is TGCAGTGTTAGCGTGGAGACCCAGTACTTC.

The chain uses TRBV13 and TRBJ2-7; 7 bases match TRBD1. V was clipped by 0 bases and J by 2 bases; unmatched bases: 7. The V gene's germline CDR1 is PRHDT and CDR2 FYEKMQ (reference sequence). The CDR3 is made up of 16 amino acids. The CDR3 DNA follows: TGTGCCAGCAGCTTAGGCCAGGGGGTATCCCCCTACGAGCAGTACTTC. It specifies CASSLGQGVSPYEQYF. Variable domain in full (rest from reference TRBV13 and TRBJ2-7): AAGVIQSPRHLIKEKRETATLKCYPIPRHDTVYWYQQGPGQDPQFLISFYEKMQSDKGSIPDRFSAQQFSDYHSELNMSSLELGDSALYFCASSLGQGVSPYEQYFGPGTRLTVT.

J is TRBJ2-7 and V is TRBV11-3; 7 bases are a match to TRBD1. This CDR3 is built from 14 residues. CDR1 and CDR2 (germline): SGHNT, YENEEA. V gave up 4 bases and J gave up 4 bases; unmatched junction bases: 7. The CDR3 region is CASSSRDSKYEQYF. CDR3 coding DNA: TGTGCCAGCAGCTCCCGGGACAGTAAATACGAGCAGTACTTC.

This chain connects TRBV4-2 to TRBJ1-6; the D gene is possibly TRBD1 (5 bases). This CDR3 spans 17 amino acids. V was shortened by 3 bases and J by 2 bases, with 14 bases between the two germline ends. Per the germline V gene, CDR1 is LGHNA and CDR2 is YNFKEQ. The DNA for the CDR3 is TGTGCCAGCAGCCAGGCCCTCCTAGGGGCCTATAATTCACCCCTCCACTTT. It is translated as CASSQALLGAYNSPLHF.

The V call is TRBV11-2, the J call TRBJ2-3, with a tentative D call TRBD2 (6 bases). The CDR3 runs 13 residues. The V gene lost 2 bases and the J gene lost 8 bases, with 11 bases spanning the gap. The germline V gene encodes CDR1 SGHAT and CDR2 FQNNGV. The CDR3 bases are TGTGCCAGCAGCTTACAAAGCGGGCCTACGCAGTATTTT. It yields the protein CASSLQSGPTQYF.

The gene calls are TRBV7-2 and TRBJ1-1; 7 positions agree with TRBD1. The V and J ends lost 5 bases and 0 bases, in that order; junction bases with no gene match: 6. CDR1 is SGHTA, CDR2 FQGNSA, per germline. The CDR3 is 15 residues long. CDR3 amino acids: CASSPRTGVNTEAFF. CDR3 bases: TGTGCCAGCAGCCCTCGGACAGGAGTGAACACTGAAGCTTTCTTT. Drawing the rest from reference TRBV7-2 and TRBJ1-1, the complete variable domain is GAGVSQSPSNKVTEKGKDVELRCDPISGHTALYWYRQSLGQGLEFLIYFQGNSAPDKSGLPSDRFSAERTGGSVSTLTIQRTQQEDSAVYLCASSPRTGVNTEAFFGQGTRLTVV.

The CDR3 spells CASRTGWQETQYF. DNA of the CDR3: TGTGCCAGCAGAACAGGGTGGCAAGAGACCCAGTACTTC. The chain links TRBV6-1 to TRBJ2-5; D possibly corresponds to TRBD1 (6 bases). CDR1 and CDR2 (germline): MNHNS, SASEGT. The length of the CDR3 is 13 residues. V dropped 6 bases and J dropped 2 bases, with 10 bases sitting between them.

The chain uses TRBV5-1 and TRBJ1-3; 8 bases are shared with TRBD1. There are 19 residues in the CDR3. Trimming cost V 3 bases and J 0 bases; bases outside gene matches: 14. CDR1 is SGHRS, CDR2 YFSETQ, per germline. The CDR3 region has the DNA TGCGCCAGCAGCTCGACGGTTTGGGGACAGGAGTCCTCTGGAAACACCATATATTTT. It yields the protein CASSSTVWGQESSGNTIYF.

The rearrangement links TRBV7-2 to TRBJ1-1, with 9 bases identical to TRBD1. The V gene end was trimmed by 3 bases and the J gene end by 5 bases; junction bases not matched to a gene: 7. Germline-derived CDR1 and CDR2 are SGHTA and FQGNSA. The CDR3 totals 15 residues. CDR3 sequence reads: CASSFLGTGKTEAFF. CDR3 sequence (DNA): TGTGCCAGCAGCTTCTTGGGGACAGGGAAGACTGAAGCTTTCTTT.

The gene calls are TRBV4-3 and TRBJ2-7, with TRBD2 matching 14 bases. This CDR3 contains 18 residues. The trim removed 4 bases at V and 6 bases at J, leaving 14 bases unmatched. Germline lookup yields CDR1 LGHNA and CDR2 YSLEER. CDR3 nucleotide sequence: TGCGCCAGCAGCCTCGGGACTAGCGGGAGCGGGATTGGGGGCGAGCAGTACTTC. Encoded protein: CASSLGTSGSGIGGEQYF.

The chain joins TRBV5-5 to TRBJ2-3, with a tentative D call TRBD2 (6 bases). The CDR3 spans 12 residues. The V gene lost 7 bases and the J gene lost 10 bases, with 16 bases spanning the gap. The V gene's germline CDR1 is SGHKS and CDR2 YYEKEE (reference sequence). The CDR3 region is CASSGTALSQYF. The CDR3 DNA reads as TGTGCCAGCTCGGGGACTGCCCTCTCGCAGTATTTT.

The chain recombines TRBV6-4 with TRBJ2-2; D possibly corresponds to TRBD2 (5 bases). V lost 3 bases and J 3 bases, leaving 5 bases between the germline ends. The germline gives CDR1 MRHNA, CDR2 SNTAGT. This CDR3 is built from 13 residues. In DNA form, the CDR3 reads TGTGCCAGCAGTGAGGACTACACCGGGGAGCTGTTTTTT. Residues: CASSEDYTGELFF.

The V gene is TRBV5-6, the J gene TRBJ2-7; TRBD2 matches at 7 bases. Trimming took 0 bases from V and 6 from J; bases not matched to a gene: 6. The CDR3 covers 14 residues. Germline CDR1 and CDR2: SGHDT and YYEEEE. CDR3 DNA sequence: TGTGCCAGCAGCTTGGGACTTGGGGGGGGCGAGCAGTACTTC. It is translated as CASSLGLGGGEQYF.

This sequence joins TRBV7-2 and TRBJ2-2, with 8 bases that match TRBD2. V trimming: 5 bases; J trimming: 6 bases; junction bases outside the gene matches: 11. The CDR3 runs 16 residues. In germline, CDR1 is SGHTA, CDR2 FQGNSA. The DNA of the CDR3 is TGTGCCAGCAGCCGTGAGGCGAGCGGGAGTTCCGGGGAGCTGTTTTTT. Encoded protein: CASSREASGSSGELFF.